These T cell receptor beta chains were read from a single sample in a study of T cell repertoires in cytomegalovirus infection. Antigens for these TCRs are unknown. TCRdb recomputed calls from the reads with MiXCR, one row per CDR3 protein. The sample records around 770,000 distinct CDR3 sequences, almost 30% being singletons. The sample here was cultured CD8+ T cells from PBMCs, taken from culture after CMV antigen stimulation. The source is a human donor in good health (CMV status not recorded). Some clones in this sample may be carry-over from other donors' samples. The CDR3 runs from the conserved cysteine through the conserved F or W. Fields, in order: D gene, V gene, clone size, CDR3 length, J gene, CDR3 DNA, CDR3 protein. A D gene is named only where the DNA matches it firmly. The size field is filled for only some rows; it gives once, few, many or a size class.

>.|TRBV12-3/TRBV12-4|few|13|TRBJ1-1
TGTGCCAGCAGTTTCGAAGGGTCCACTGAAGCTTTCTTT
CASSFEGSTEAFF
>TRBD1|TRBV4-3|.|17|TRBJ2-6
TGCGCCAGCAGCATTGGACAGGGGGCGCCTGGGGCCAACGTCCTGACTTTC
CASSIGQGAPGANVLTF
>.|TRBV15|.|14|TRBJ1-2
TGTGCCACCAGCAGAGACCGCGGTTGGGGAGGCTACACCTTC
CATSRDRGWGGYTF
>TRBD2|TRBV11-1|few|17|TRBJ2-5
TGTGCCAGCAGCGCATTCACTAGCGGGGGGGCCGAAGAGACCCAGTACTTC
CASSAFTSGGAEETQYF
>.|TRBV28|.|15|TRBJ1-5
TGTGCCACCCGGTGGGAGGGTCTAAGGAATCAGCCCCAGCATTTT
CATRWEGLRNQPQHF
>.|TRBV6-5|.|16|TRBJ2-1
TGTGCCAGCAGTTACTCGGGCCACGGCTCCTACAATGAGCAGTTCTTC
CASSYSGHGSYNEQFF
>.|TRBV27|.|13|TRBJ1-4
TGTGCCAGCAGTTTATCTCTCAATGAAAAACTGTTTTTT
CASSLSLNEKLFF
>TRBD1|TRBV6-4|.|14|TRBJ2-3
TGTGCCAGCAGTGAAACCGGGACAGGGGATACGCAGTATTTT
CASSETGTGDTQYF
>.|TRBV12-3/TRBV12-4|.|15|TRBJ2-6
TGTGCCAGCGGCGGGAAAACGTCTGGGGCCAACGTCCTGACTTTC
CASGGKTSGANVLTF
>TRBD2|TRBV6-6|.|15|TRBJ2-5
TGTGCCAGCAGTTACAATGGACTAGCGGAAGAGACCCAGTACTTC
CASSYNGLAEETQYF
>.|TRBV6-2/TRBV6-3|few|13|TRBJ1-1
TGTGCCAGCAGTTATTTACGGAACACTGAAGCTTTCTTT
CASSYLRNTEAFF
>.|TRBV28|.|17|TRBJ2-1
TGTGCCAGCAGTTTGGGGACATCCGTTGGGCCGTACAATGAGCAGTTCTTC
CASSLGTSVGPYNEQFF
>TRBD2|TRBV5-4|few|17|TRBJ2-1
TGTGCCAGCAGCGGGACTAGCGGGGGCTTTACATACAATGAGCAGTTCTTC
CASSGTSGGFTYNEQFF
>.|TRBV6-2/TRBV6-3|few|15|TRBJ1-1
TGTGCCAGCAGTTCATCCGGGACCGTGAACACTGAAGCTTTCTTT
CASSSSGTVNTEAFF
>TRBD1|TRBV19|many|15|TRBJ1-5
TGTGCCAGTAGTGCGGGACAGGGGGTGCATCAGCCCCAGCATTTT
CASSAGQGVHQPQHF
>TRBD1|TRBV24-1|few|13|TRBJ2-1
TGTGCCACCAGGGGGACAGGGTACAATGAGCAGTTCTTC
CATRGTGYNEQFF
>TRBD1|TRBV28|.|15|TRBJ1-4
TGTGCCAGCAGACCCGGGGACAGCTTCCGCGAAAAACTGTTTTTT
CASRPGDSFREKLFF
>TRBD1|TRBV27|.|15|TRBJ1-1
TGTGCCAGCAGCCCCCAGGGGGAATTGAACACTGAAGCTTTCTTT
CASSPQGELNTEAFF
>.|TRBV18|.|15|TRBJ1-6
TGTGCCAGCTCACCAGGGGTGGACTATAATTCACCCCTCCACTTT
CASSPGVDYNSPLHF
>.|TRBV2|.|12|TRBJ2-7
TGTGTCGTGGGACCGACCCCCGGCGAGCAGTACTTC
CVVGPTPGEQYF
>TRBD1|TRBV7-9|once|18|TRBJ1-6
TGTGCCAGCAGCTTAGAGGGGATCTGGGACAGGGTTAATTCACCCCTCCACTTT
CASSLEGIWDRVNSPLHF
>.|TRBV2|.|12|TRBJ2-3
TGTGCCAGCATGGGCAGCACAGATACGCAGTATTTT
CASMGSTDTQYF
>.|TRBV9|.|13|TRBJ2-1
TGTGCCAGCAGCGTAGACGTTTCCAATGAGCAGTTCTTC
CASSVDVSNEQFF
>TRBD2|TRBV28|many|14|TRBJ2-1
TGTGCCAGCAGTTTGGTAGCGGGGGTCAATGAGCAGTTCTTC
CASSLVAGVNEQFF
>.|TRBV4-3|.|14|TRBJ2-3
TGCGCCAGCAGCCAAGATACCTTTCCGGATACGCAGTATTTT
CASSQDTFPDTQYF
>TRBD1|TRBV12-3/TRBV12-4|.|13|TRBJ2-7
TGTGCCAGCAGTAAGACAGGGACCTACGAGCAGTACTTC
CASSKTGTYEQYF
>.|TRBV2|.|12|TRBJ2-7
TGTGCCAGCATTGGGCCCCCCTACGAGCAGTACTTC
CASIGPPYEQYF
>.|TRBV27|.|14|TRBJ1-2
TGTGCCAGCCGGGGGGGAGACCTGAACTATGGCTACACCTTC
CASRGGDLNYGYTF
>.|TRBV4-1|.|16|TRBJ2-7
TGCGCCAGCAGCCAAGATTCTCAGGAGGGCTCCTACGAGCAGTACTTC
CASSQDSQEGSYEQYF
>.|TRBV20-1|.|16|TRBJ2-2
TGCAGTGCTAGGAGCTTACACAGGGAACGGGTCGGGGAGCTGTTTTTT
CSARSLHRERVGELFF
>.|TRBV27|few|13|TRBJ2-2
TGTGCCAGCAGTTTTGGGCCCCCCGGGGAGCTGTTTTTT
CASSFGPPGELFF
>.|TRBV29-1|.|12|TRBJ2-7
TGCAGCGCAGGCCGTATAGGGCAAGAGCAGTACTTC
CSAGRIGQEQYF
>TRBD1|TRBV7-9|few|14|TRBJ1-4
TGTGCCATCCGCGGGACAGGGGGAAATGAAAAACTGTTTTTT
CAIRGTGGNEKLFF
>.|TRBV6-6|few|17|TRBJ2-7
TGTGCCAGCAGTTACTCGAGAGGCGCGCGGGGGCCCTACGAGCAGTACTTC
CASSYSRGARGPYEQYF
>.|TRBV6-1|.|12|TRBJ2-2
TGTGCCATCAAGGTGTACACCGGGGAGCTGTTTTTT
CAIKVYTGELFF
>TRBD2|TRBV7-7|few|17|TRBJ2-3
TGTGCTAGCAGCCCGGGGGTAGCGGGGGTGGACACAGATACGCAGTATTTT
CASSPGVAGVDTDTQYF
>.|TRBV7-9|few|15|TRBJ1-2
TGTGCCAGCAGCTTAACACGGGACCCCAACTATGGCTACACCTTC
CASSLTRDPNYGYTF
>TRBD1|TRBV7-8|.|16|TRBJ1-1
TGTGCCAGCAGCACCCCGGACAGGGGGGCGAGTACTGAAGCTTTCTTT
CASSTPDRGASTEAFF
>.|TRBV7-2|many|16|TRBJ1-4
TGTGCCAGCAGCATTTCACAGGGTTCCACTAATGAAAAACTGTTTTTT
CASSISQGSTNEKLFF
>.|TRBV27|.|13|TRBJ2-7
TGTGCCAGCAGTTTATCCGAAACGTACGAGCAGTACTTC
CASSLSETYEQYF
>TRBD2|TRBV9|.|17|TRBJ2-1
TGTGCCAGCAGCGTAGCTACCTGGCAGCGGGAGGGCAATGAGCAGTTCTTC
CASSVATWQREGNEQFF
>.|TRBV4-1|.|14|TRBJ1-1
TGCGCCAGCAGCCGGAGGAGTGCGAACACTGAAGCTTTCTTT
CASSRRSANTEAFF
>.|TRBV12-5|few|12|TRBJ2-1
TGTGCTAGTGGACGGAGCGTCAATGAGCAGTTCTTC
CASGRSVNEQFF
>.|TRBV27|few|14|TRBJ2-2
TGTGCCAGCAGACTCTCCGCGAACACCGGGGAGCTGTTTTTT
CASRLSANTGELFF
>.|TRBV6-2/TRBV6-3|.|14|TRBJ2-1
TGTGCCAGCAGTTACTCGATGGGAGTCGGTGAGCAGTTCTTC
CASSYSMGVGEQFF
>.|TRBV12-3/TRBV12-4|.|15|TRBJ2-3
TGTGCCAGCAGTTTAACTCCTTTGAGGACAGATACGCAGTATTTT
CASSLTPLRTDTQYF
>TRBD1|TRBV5-4|few|15|TRBJ2-1
TGTGCCAGCAGCGCCCAGGGACAGGGGTGGAATGAGCAGTTCTTC
CASSAQGQGWNEQFF
>.|TRBV19|once|15|TRBJ2-3
TGTGCCAGTAGTATCCAAGACAGAAGCACAGATACGCAGTATTTT
CASSIQDRSTDTQYF
>.|TRBV29-1|few|13|TRBJ2-1
TGCAGCGTTGAAAGGGACACCTACAATGAGCAGTTCTTC
CSVERDTYNEQFF
>TRBD1|TRBV6-6|many|14|TRBJ2-2
TGTGCCAGCAGCCAGACAGGGGGCACCGGGGAGCTGTTTTTT
CASSQTGGTGELFF
>TRBD1|TRBV18|.|14|TRBJ2-7
TGTGCCAGCTCACCTGGACAGGGTTCGGTCGAGCAGTACTTC
CASSPGQGSVEQYF
>TRBD2|TRBV7-9|.|17|TRBJ2-5
TGTGCCAGCAGCTCGGGACTAGCGGGGGGGCCCCAAGAGACCCAGTACTTC
CASSSGLAGGPQETQYF
>.|TRBV7-8|few|12|TRBJ2-2
TGTGCTATAGGGCTACTCACCGGGGAGCTGTTTTTT
CAIGLLTGELFF
>.|TRBV5-5|few|16|TRBJ2-4
TGTGCCAGCAGCTTAGAGGGCGCAAGGGCCAAAAACATTCAGTACTTC
CASSLEGARAKNIQYF